A single sample gave rise to the 4 T cell receptor beta chains below, sequenced in a study of T cells in Graves' hyperthyroidism and ophthalmopathy. Researchers amplified the TCR beta CDR3 regions from RNA transcripts. HTBI primers were the set used in a first-round RT-PCR of the TCR CDR3. Via MiXCR, TCRdb re-called the multiplex PCR reads, giving one row per CDR3 protein. The sample carries 240,000 or so distinct CDR3 sequences, about 17% recorded once. The sequencing input was blood. All receptors derive from a woman between 18 and 29 years old with Graves' ophthalmopathy.

There are many counts of this clonotype. This chain links TRBV28 with TRBJ1-1; D unresolved. The CDR3 loop spans 14 amino acids. The V end lost 2 bases, the J end lost 1 base, and 8 bases lay between the germline ends. Germline CDR1 is MDHEN and CDR2 is SYDVKM. The CDR3 spells CASSLRETNTEAFF. DNA of the CDR3: TGTGCCAGCAGTTTAAGGGAGACGAACACTGAAGCTTTCTTT.

This clonotype has ten or more counts. This chain connects TRBV16 to TRBJ2-7; TRBD1 matches 7 bases. J gave up 6 bases and V 5 bases, and 7 bases lay outside the gene matches. Germline V gene data show CDR1 as KGHSY and CDR2 as FQNENV. The CDR3 has 13 residues. The CDR3 nucleotides read TGTGCCAGCAGCAGGGACAGCCGTACCGAGCAGTACTTC. Encoded protein: CASSRDSRTEQYF.

Ten or more counts support this clonotype. This chain connects TRBV2 to TRBJ1-5; 10 bases line up with TRBD1. V lost 6 bases and J lost 4; bases outside the gene matches: 3. The CDR3 sequence is 14 residues long. From germline, CDR1 is SNHLY and CDR2 FYNNEI. CDR3 sequence (DNA): TGTGCCAGCAGACCGGGACAGGGGAATCAGCCCCAGCATTTT. This encodes CASRPGQGNQPQHF.

V gene TRBV6-2 or TRBV6-3 combines with J gene TRBJ2-1; TRBD1 agrees at 7 bases. The germline V gene has CDR1 MNHEY and CDR2 SVGEGT. Trimming removed 8 bases from V and 4 bases from J; junction bases left unmatched: 20. This CDR3 has 18 amino acids. The CDR3 DNA sequence: TGTGCCAGCTCCTACCTCCAACGCGGTGGGACAGCTTACAATGAGCAGTTCTTC. Residues: CASSYLQRGGTAYNEQFF.